Sequencing of this T cell receptor (beta chain) was carried out in a study of blood T cell repertoires in COVID-19. The wider study: Sample material is recorded as cDNA or gDNA derived from T cells, B-cell-depleted T cells, or PBMCs.

As originally analysed: From reference gene primer amplification, estimates of nucleated cell counts were derived. Here immunoSEQ multiplex PCR was the method, and the copy in TCRdb shows in-frame clones only, minus some. The V and J calls and clone size are taken from that table; D and trimming were inferred from the DNA. The sample includes about 380,000 clones, 85% of them seen just once. The CDR3 length is 14 residues. The V gene lost 1 base and the J gene lost 3 bases, with 6 bases spanning the gap. CDR1 and CDR2 from the germline V gene are SEHNR and FQNEAQ (reference sequence). Input material: peripheral blood. This TCR came from a woman aged 18-29 years with acute or convalescent COVID-19. V gene TRBV7-9 combines with J gene TRBJ1-4; no reliable D call. The CDR3 protein is CASSLGSANEKLFF. CDR3 bases: TGTGCCAGCAGCTTAGGAAGCGCTAATGAAAAACTGTTTTTT.